This TCR beta chain was identified during a study of cytomegalovirus exposure and HLA in healthy donors. Findings of the study overall: Despite most TCR sequences being rare, some public TCRs occurred in many donors.

With 60 Vbeta and 13 Jbeta primers, the PCR was carried out. The data were produced by immunoSEQ multiplex PCR, yet TCRdb's version contains in-frame clones alone and is incomplete. The table lists more than 85,000 clones, 75% to 80% of them singletons, with 6% to 8.5% in the top ten. Trimming left V 3 bases short and J 4 bases short, with 9 bases between. Germline CDR1 and CDR2: LNHDA and SQIVND (reference sequence). The CDR3 is made up of 13 amino acids. For this clone: Its antigen is not identified.

The sequence was collected from a female donor in good health and CMV-seronegative. The sequenced sample was PBMCs. This chain joins TRBV19 and TRBJ1-1; possible D gene TRBD1, 6 bases. CDR3: CASSMGGGTEAFF. CDR3 nucleotides: TGTGCCAGTAGTATGGGAGGGGGCACTGAAGCTTTCTTT.